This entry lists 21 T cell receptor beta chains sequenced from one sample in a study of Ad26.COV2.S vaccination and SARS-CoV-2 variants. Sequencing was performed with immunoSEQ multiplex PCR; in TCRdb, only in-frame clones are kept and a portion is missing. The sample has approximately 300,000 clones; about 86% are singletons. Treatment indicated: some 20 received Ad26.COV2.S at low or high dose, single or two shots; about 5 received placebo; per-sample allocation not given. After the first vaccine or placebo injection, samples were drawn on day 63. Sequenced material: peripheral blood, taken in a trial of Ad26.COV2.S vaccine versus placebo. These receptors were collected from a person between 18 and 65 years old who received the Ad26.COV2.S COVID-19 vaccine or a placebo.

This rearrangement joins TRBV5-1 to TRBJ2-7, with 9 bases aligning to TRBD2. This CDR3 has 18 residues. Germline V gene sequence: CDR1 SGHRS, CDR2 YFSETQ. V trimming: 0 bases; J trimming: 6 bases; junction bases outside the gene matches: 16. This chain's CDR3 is CASSLVQGAGGHGREQYF. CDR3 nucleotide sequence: TGCGCCAGCAGCTTGGTTCAGGGAGCGGGGGGCCATGGGCGCGAGCAGTACTTC.

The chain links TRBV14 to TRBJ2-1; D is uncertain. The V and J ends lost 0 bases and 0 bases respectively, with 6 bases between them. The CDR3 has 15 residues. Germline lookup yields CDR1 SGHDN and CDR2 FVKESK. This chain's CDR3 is CASSQEYRSYNEQFF. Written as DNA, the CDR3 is TGTGCCAGCAGCCAAGAATATCGCTCCTACAATGAGCAGTTCTTC.

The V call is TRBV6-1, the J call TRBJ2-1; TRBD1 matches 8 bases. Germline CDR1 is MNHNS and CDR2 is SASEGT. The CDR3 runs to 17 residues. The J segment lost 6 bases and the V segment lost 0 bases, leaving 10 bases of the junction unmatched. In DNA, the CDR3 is TGTGCCAGCAGTGAAGCGCTTCGGACAGGGCGAAGCAATGAGCAGTTCTTC. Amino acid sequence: CASSEALRTGRSNEQFF.

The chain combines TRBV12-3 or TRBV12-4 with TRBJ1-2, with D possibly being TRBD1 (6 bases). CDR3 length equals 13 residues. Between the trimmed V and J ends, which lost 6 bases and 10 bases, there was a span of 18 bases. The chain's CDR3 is CASRETGKGPYTF. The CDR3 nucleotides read TGTGCCAGCAGAGAGACAGGCAAGGGACCCTACACCTTC.

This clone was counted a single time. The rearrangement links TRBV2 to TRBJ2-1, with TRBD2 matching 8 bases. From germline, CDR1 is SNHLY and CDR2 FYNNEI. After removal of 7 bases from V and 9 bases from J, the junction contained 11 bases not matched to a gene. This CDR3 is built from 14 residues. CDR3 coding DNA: TGTGCCAGCACCCGACCGGGGGGGCGCCGTGAGCAGTTCTTC. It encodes CASTRPGGRREQFF.

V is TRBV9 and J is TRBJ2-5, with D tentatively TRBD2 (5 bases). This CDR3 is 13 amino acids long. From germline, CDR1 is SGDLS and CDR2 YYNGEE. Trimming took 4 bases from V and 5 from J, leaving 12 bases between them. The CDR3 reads CASSNTWEETQYF. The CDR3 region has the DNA TGTGCCAGCAGCAACACATGGGAGGAGACCCAGTACTTC.

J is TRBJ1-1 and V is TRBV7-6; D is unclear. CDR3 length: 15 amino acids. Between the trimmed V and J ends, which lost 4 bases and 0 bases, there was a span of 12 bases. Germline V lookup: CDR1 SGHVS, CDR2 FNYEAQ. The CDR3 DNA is TGTGCCAGCAGCTCACCCGGAGGATTGAACACTGAAGCTTTCTTT. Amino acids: CASSSPGGLNTEAFF.

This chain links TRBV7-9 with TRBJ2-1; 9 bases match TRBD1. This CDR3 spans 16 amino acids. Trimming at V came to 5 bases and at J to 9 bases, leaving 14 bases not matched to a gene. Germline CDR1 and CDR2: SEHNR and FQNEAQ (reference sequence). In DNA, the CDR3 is TGTGCCAGCAGCCCTAAGTACGCCGGGACAGGGATTGAGCAGTTCTTC. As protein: CASSPKYAGTGIEQFF.

CDR3 coding DNA: TGTGCCTGGGATCGGGACAGGGAAAACTACGAGCAGTACTTC. Translated: CAWDRDRENYEQYF. The chain uses TRBV30 and TRBJ2-7, with TRBD1 matching over 9 bases. CDR3 length: 14 amino acids. V lost 5 bases and J lost 3; bases outside the gene matches: 8. The germline gives CDR1 GTSNPN, CDR2 SVGIG (reference sequence).

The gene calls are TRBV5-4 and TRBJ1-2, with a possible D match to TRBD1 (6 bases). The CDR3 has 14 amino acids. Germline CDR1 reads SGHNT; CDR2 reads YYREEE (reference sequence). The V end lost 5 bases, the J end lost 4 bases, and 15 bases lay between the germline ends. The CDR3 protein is CASRPGGIGYGYTF. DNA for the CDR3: TGTGCCAGCAGGCCCGGGGGCATCGGCTATGGCTACACCTTC. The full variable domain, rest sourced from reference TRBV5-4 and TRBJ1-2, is ETGVTQSPTHLIKTRGQQVTLRCSSQSGHNTVSWYQQALGQGPQFIFQYYREEENGRGNFPPRFSGLQFPNYSSELNVNALELDDSALYLCASRPGGIGYGYTFGSGTRLTVV.

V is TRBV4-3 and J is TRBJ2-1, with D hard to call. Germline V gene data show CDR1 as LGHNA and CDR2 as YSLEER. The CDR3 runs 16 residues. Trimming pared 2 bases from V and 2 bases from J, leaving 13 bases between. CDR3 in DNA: TGCGCCAGCAGCCAATACGGAGTGGAAGCCTACAATGAGCAGTTCTTC. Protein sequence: CASSQYGVEAYNEQFF.

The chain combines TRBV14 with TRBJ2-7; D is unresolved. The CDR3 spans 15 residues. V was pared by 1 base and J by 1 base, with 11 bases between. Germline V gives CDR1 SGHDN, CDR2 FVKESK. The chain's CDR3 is CASSQAGMGSYEQYF. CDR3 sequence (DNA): TGTGCCAGCAGCCAAGCGGGTATGGGTTCCTACGAGCAGTACTTC.

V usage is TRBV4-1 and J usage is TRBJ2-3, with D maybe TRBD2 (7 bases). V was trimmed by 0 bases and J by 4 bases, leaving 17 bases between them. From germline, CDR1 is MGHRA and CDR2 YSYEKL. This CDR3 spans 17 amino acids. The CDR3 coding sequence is TGCGCCAGCAGCCAAGATGGGACGGGGGGCGCTTCAGATACGCAGTATTTT. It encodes CASSQDGTGGASDTQYF.

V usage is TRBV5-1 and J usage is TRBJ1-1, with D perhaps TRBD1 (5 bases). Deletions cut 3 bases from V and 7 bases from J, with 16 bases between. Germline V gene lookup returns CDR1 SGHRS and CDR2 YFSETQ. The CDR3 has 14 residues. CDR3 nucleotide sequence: TGCGCCAGCAGCTCAATCACCGGGACCCTTGAAGCTTTCTTT. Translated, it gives CASSSITGTLEAFF. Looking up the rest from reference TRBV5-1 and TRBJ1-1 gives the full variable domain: KAGVTQTPRYLIKTRGQQVTLSCSPISGHRSVSWYQQTPGQGLQFLFEYFSETQRNKGNFPGRFSGRQFSNSRSEMNVSTLELGDSALYLCASSSITGTLEAFFGQGTRLTVV.

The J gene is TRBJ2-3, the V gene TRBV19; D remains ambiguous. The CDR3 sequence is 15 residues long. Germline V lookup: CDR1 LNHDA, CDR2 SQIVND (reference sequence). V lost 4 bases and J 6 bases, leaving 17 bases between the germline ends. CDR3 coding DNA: TGTGCCAGTAGTAGAAATCAGATGGGCCCGGATACGCAGTATTTT. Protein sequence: CASSRNQMGPDTQYF.

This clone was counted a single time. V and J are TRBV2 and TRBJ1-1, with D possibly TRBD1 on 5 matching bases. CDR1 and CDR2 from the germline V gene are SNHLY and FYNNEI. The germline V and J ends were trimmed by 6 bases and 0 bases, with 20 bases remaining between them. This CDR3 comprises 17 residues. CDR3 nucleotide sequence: TGTGCCAGCAGCCGACAGAGTCTCCTAGGCATGAACACTGAAGCTTTCTTT. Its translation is CASSRQSLLGMNTEAFF.

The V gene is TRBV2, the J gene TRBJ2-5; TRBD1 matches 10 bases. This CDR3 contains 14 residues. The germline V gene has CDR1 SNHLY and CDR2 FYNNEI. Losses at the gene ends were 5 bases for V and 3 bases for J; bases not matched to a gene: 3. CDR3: CASSPGTGEETQYF. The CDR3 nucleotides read TGTGCCAGCAGTCCCGGGACAGGGGAAGAGACCCAGTACTTC.

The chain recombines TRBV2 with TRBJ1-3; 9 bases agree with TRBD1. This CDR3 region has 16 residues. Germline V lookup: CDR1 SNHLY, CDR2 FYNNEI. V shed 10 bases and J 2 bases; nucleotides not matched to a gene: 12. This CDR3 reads CAKGQGTHIPGNTIYF. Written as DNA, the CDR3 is TGTGCCAAAGGACAGGGGACCCATATACCTGGAAACACCATATATTTT.

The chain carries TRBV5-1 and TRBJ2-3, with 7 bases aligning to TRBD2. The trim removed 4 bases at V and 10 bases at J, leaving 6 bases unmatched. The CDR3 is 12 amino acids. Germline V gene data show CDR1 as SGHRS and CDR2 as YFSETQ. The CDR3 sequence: CASSVGGDPQYF. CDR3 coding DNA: TGCGCCAGCAGCGTTGGGGGGGATCCGCAGTATTTT.

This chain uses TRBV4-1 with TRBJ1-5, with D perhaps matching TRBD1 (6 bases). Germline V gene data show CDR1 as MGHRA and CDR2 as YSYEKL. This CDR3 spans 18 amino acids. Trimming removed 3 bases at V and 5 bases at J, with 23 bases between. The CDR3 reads CASSQGLIQGGRYQPQHF. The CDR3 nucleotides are TGCGCCAGCAGCCAGGGCCTCATACAGGGAGGAAGGTATCAGCCCCAGCATTTT.

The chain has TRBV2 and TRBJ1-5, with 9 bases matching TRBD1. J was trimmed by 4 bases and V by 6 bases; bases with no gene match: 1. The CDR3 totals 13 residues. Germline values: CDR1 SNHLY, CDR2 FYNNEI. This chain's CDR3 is CASRDRGNQPQHF. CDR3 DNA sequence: TGTGCCAGCAGGGACAGGGGTAATCAGCCCCAGCATTTT. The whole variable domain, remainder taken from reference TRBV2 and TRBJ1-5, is EPEVTQTPSHQVTQMGQEVILRCVPISNHLYFYWYRQILGQKVEFLVSFYNNEISEKSEIFDDQFSVERPDGSNFTLKIRSTKLEDSAMYFCASRDRGNQPQHFGDGTRLSIL.